This entry concerns a single T cell receptor beta chain. These data originate in a study of blood T cell repertoires in COVID-19. Authors' methods: Counts of nucleated cells, estimated from reference gene primer amplification, were obtained. The assay was immunoSEQ multiplex PCR, and TCRdb's table has in-frame clones only and misses some. The V and J calls and clone size come from that table; D and trimming were worked out from the DNA. The sample consists of roughly 410,000 clones, about 89% of them appearing once. Trimming removed 2 bases at V and 5 bases at J, with 31 bases between. The CDR3 extends over 20 amino acids. Germline V lookup: CDR1 MRHNA, CDR2 SNTAGT.

Source material: peripheral blood. This sequence joins TRBV6-4 and TRBJ2-7, with D possibly matching TRBD1 (5 bases). This TCR was sampled from a middle-aged woman with COVID-19, enrolled during active disease. CDR3 bases: TGTGCCAGCAGTGACGGTAGAAGGCTGGGGTGGCGGCCATGGGGCCACGAGCAGTACTTC. It yields the protein CASSDGRRLGWRPWGHEQYF.